These T cell receptor beta chains were read from a single sample in a study of shared clonotypes between healthy human individuals. Sequenced by immunoSEQ multiplex PCR; TCRdb stores in-frame clones only, minus some. There are over a million clones in the sample; roughly 97% occur only once, and approximately 1% lies in the top ten. Sequenced input: naive CD4+ T cells sorted from blood. The receptors were sampled from a man in his thirties or forties in good health. CDR3s include the opening cysteine and the closing phenylalanine or tryptophan. D genes are given only for firm matches. Expanded clones get a size class; other rows say once, few or many, or leave the size out.

CDR3 protein	CDR3 DNA	clone size	J gene	D gene	V gene
CASSRLANEQFF	TGCGCCAGCTCCCGACTAGCCAATGAGCAGTTCTTC	-	TRBJ2-1	TRBD2	TRBV10-2
CAWSHHVSGYTF	TGTGCCTGGAGTCACCACGTTAGCGGCTACACCTTC	-	TRBJ1-2	-	TRBV30
CASSLAVSPYEQYF	TGCGCCAGCAGCTTGGCAGTAAGTCCATACGAGCAGTACTTC	-	TRBJ2-7	-	TRBV5-1
CASSEQPGGDEQFF	TGTGCCAGCAGTGAACAGCCAGGGGGCGATGAGCAGTTCTTC	-	TRBJ2-1	TRBD1	TRBV6-1
CASSLNPTSSEAFF	TGTGCCAGCAGCTTGAATCCAACCTCATCTGAAGCTTTCTTT	once	TRBJ1-1	-	TRBV5-6
CASSEPTVGGYTF	TGTGCCAGCAGTGAACCCACAGTGGGCGGCTACACCTTC	-	TRBJ1-2	-	TRBV6-1
CASSPPGAGLNTEAFF	TGTGCCAGCTCACCCCCCGGTGCAGGACTGAACACTGAAGCTTTCTTT	-	TRBJ1-1	-	TRBV18
CAWGTRNTGELFF	TGTGCCTGGGGAACACGGAACACCGGGGAGCTGTTTTTT	-	TRBJ2-2	-	TRBV30
CASSITSARSSYNEQFF	TGTGCCAGCAGCATTACTAGCGCCAGGAGCTCCTACAATGAGCAGTTCTTC	-	TRBJ2-1	TRBD2	TRBV7-8
CASQGLSYEQYF	TGTGCCAGCCAAGGACTCTCCTACGAGCAGTACTTC	-	TRBJ2-7	-	TRBV2
CASSGRESTGNTEAFF	TGTGCCAGCAGTGGTCGGGAGAGTACAGGGAACACTGAAGCTTTCTTT	-	TRBJ1-1	-	TRBV6-1
CASSPALDRGKDEQYF	TGTGCCAGCAGTCCGGCACTGGACAGGGGGAAGGACGAGCAGTACTTC	-	TRBJ2-7	TRBD1	TRBV7-2
CASSTGQGRVNTEAFF	TGTGCCAGCAGCACCGGACAGGGAAGGGTGAACACTGAAGCTTTCTTT	-	TRBJ1-1	TRBD1	TRBV7-9
CAWSPPGRGNQPQHF	TGTGCCTGGAGTCCCCCGGGACGGGGGAATCAGCCCCAGCATTTT	-	TRBJ1-5	-	TRBV30
CASSGANSGANVLTF	TGTGCCAGCAGTGGGGCCAACTCTGGGGCCAACGTCCTGACTTTC	once	TRBJ2-6	-	TRBV2
CASRLPGLADTDTQYF	TGTGCCAGCAGACTTCCGGGACTAGCGGACACAGATACGCAGTATTTT	-	TRBJ2-3	TRBD2	TRBV28
CASSPRTSGIRMNEQFF	TGTGCCAGCAGCCCTAGGACTAGCGGGATTCGTATGAATGAGCAGTTCTTC	-	TRBJ2-1	TRBD2	TRBV9
CASSTGRSGNTIYF	TGTGCCAGCAGCACGGGACGGTCTGGAAACACCATATATTTT	-	TRBJ1-3	-	TRBV5-6
CAWRLGGNTIYF	TGTGCCTGGAGGCTGGGTGGAAACACCATATATTTT	few	TRBJ1-3	-	TRBV30
CASSFTRGLLDGYTF	TGTGCCAGCAGTTTCACAAGGGGGCTTCTTGATGGCTACACCTTC	-	TRBJ1-2	TRBD1	TRBV28
CASGGGGPQETQYF	TGTGCCAGTGGTGGAGGCGGCCCCCAAGAGACCCAGTACTTC	-	TRBJ2-5	-	TRBV27
CASLTSGRAVVETQYF	TGTGCCAGCTTGACTAGCGGGAGGGCGGTAGTGGAGACCCAGTACTTC	-	TRBJ2-5	TRBD2	TRBV2
CAISVSVIGGTARTQYF	TGTGCCATCAGTGTATCGGTTATCGGGGGGACGGCGAGAACGCAGTATTTT	-	TRBJ2-3	TRBD2	TRBV10-3
CASSPRGLIGTTMNTEAFF	TGTGCCAGCTCACCCAGGGGGCTTATTGGAACAACCATGAACACTGAAGCTTTCTTT	-	TRBJ1-1	TRBD1	TRBV18
CASSRPGDEKLFF	TGCGCCAGCAGTCGGCCGGGGGATGAAAAACTGTTTTTT	-	TRBJ1-4	-	TRBV10-1
CASSKGTENEKLFF	TGTGCCAGCTCAAAGGGGACAGAAAATGAAAAACTGTTTTTT	-	TRBJ1-4	TRBD1	TRBV18
CASSLRGTGKEAFF	TGCGCCAGCAGCTTGAGGGGGACAGGGAAGGAAGCTTTCTTT	-	TRBJ1-1	TRBD1	TRBV5-1
CASKAGQGGRPQHF	TGTGCCAGCAAAGCAGGACAGGGGGGGCGGCCCCAGCATTTT	-	TRBJ1-5	TRBD1	TRBV6-5
CASRTDIQSGNTIYF	TGCGCCAGCAGAACGGACATTCAGTCTGGAAACACCATATATTTT	once	TRBJ1-3	-	TRBV5-1
CASSLVAGPMNTEAFF	TGCGCCAGCAGCTTGGTGGCAGGACCTATGAACACTGAAGCTTTCTTT	-	TRBJ1-1	-	TRBV5-1
CASSLFTGTGYYEQYF	TGTGCCAGCAGCCTATTTACCGGGACAGGGTATTACGAGCAGTACTTC	-	TRBJ2-7	-	TRBV21-1
CASSDLASGEFNEQFF	TGTGCCAGCAGTGACTTAGCTAGCGGGGAGTTTAATGAGCAGTTCTTC	-	TRBJ2-1	TRBD2	TRBV6-4
CASSLSLAEETQYF	TGTGCCAGCAGCTTGAGTCTAGCGGAAGAGACCCAGTACTTC	-	TRBJ2-5	TRBD2	TRBV5-4
CASSKGSNTEAFF	TGTGCCAGCAGCAAAGGTTCAAACACTGAAGCTTTCTTT	-	TRBJ1-1	-	TRBV21-1
CAIKNSPGTRNSYNEQFF	TGTGCCATCAAAAATAGTCCCGGGACTCGCAACTCCTACAATGAGCAGTTCTTC	-	TRBJ2-1	-	TRBV10-3
CSVVGTSGSSYNEQFF	TGCAGCGTTGTGGGGACTAGCGGGAGCTCCTACAATGAGCAGTTCTTC	-	TRBJ2-1	TRBD2	TRBV29-1
CASSFARGTYEQYF	TGTGCCAGCAGCTTCGCCAGGGGAACCTACGAGCAGTACTTC	-	TRBJ2-7	-	TRBV5-4
CASSYRPGGSATNEKLFF	TGTGCCAGCAGCTACCGCCCCGGAGGCAGCGCAACTAATGAAAAACTGTTTTTT	-	TRBJ1-4	-	TRBV11-2
CASSGGQVLIQYF	TGTGCCAGCAGTGGCGGACAGGTCCTTATTCAGTACTTC	-	TRBJ2-4	TRBD1	TRBV7-2
CASSPDRGFPFRDSGANVLTF	TGTGCCAGCAGTCCGGACAGGGGATTTCCATTTAGGGACTCTGGGGCCAACGTCCTGACTTTC	-	TRBJ2-6	TRBD1	TRBV27
CASSLGAGVTIAKNIQYF	TGTGCCAGCAGCTTAGGTGCAGGGGTTACTATAGCCAAAAACATTCAGTACTTC	-	TRBJ2-4	-	TRBV11-2
CAIRNTSGTTGELFF	TGTGCCATCAGGAACACTAGCGGAACTACCGGGGAGCTGTTTTTT	-	TRBJ2-2	TRBD2	TRBV10-3
CASSFSLTDTQYF	TGCGCCAGCAGTTTTTCACTGACAGATACGCAGTATTTT	-	TRBJ2-3	-	TRBV10-1
CASSPRREGEQYF	TGTGCCAGCTCACCACGGCGGGAAGGCGAGCAGTACTTC	-	TRBJ2-7	-	TRBV18
CASSQEGTGTYEQYF	TGCGCCAGCAGCCAAGAGGGAACAGGGACCTACGAGCAGTACTTC	-	TRBJ2-7	-	TRBV4-1
CASSSGRSYEQYF	TGTGCCAGCAGTAGTGGGAGAAGCTACGAGCAGTACTTC	-	TRBJ2-7	-	TRBV5-4
CASSYAGSGGNTIYF	TGTGCCAGCAGTTACGCCGGTTCCGGTGGAAACACCATATATTTT	-	TRBJ1-3	-	TRBV6-6
CASSDPRTSNEQFF	TGTGCCAGCAGCGACCCAAGGACTAGCAATGAGCAGTTCTTC	-	TRBJ2-1	TRBD2	TRBV7-2
CASSPITGTPRGGEQFF	TGTGCCAGCAGCCCAATTACCGGGACCCCCCGAGGCGGTGAGCAGTTCTTC	-	TRBJ2-1	-	TRBV7-2